This T cell receptor (beta chain) came from a study of shared clonotypes between healthy human individuals. Study information: With ages of 18 to 49, the donors were two women and a few men.

About this clone: Its antigen is not identified.

Evenly divided among several immunoSEQ plates was the genomic DNA of each subset. Repertoires were generated with immunoSEQ multiplex PCR, while TCRdb's copy carries only in-frame clones and drops some. This table holds approximately 530,000 clones, approximately 95% found once. Trimming left V 2 bases short and J 1 base short, with 6 bases between. Germline V lookup: CDR1 SGHNT, CDR2 YYREEE (reference sequence). CDR3 length equals 13 residues. Study-wide points: It was anticipated that sequencing depth would influence how many clonotypes donors shared. Exclusively blood specimens were collected; tissue repertoires likely differ.

The chain combines TRBV5-4 with TRBJ1-1; perhaps TRBD1 as D (5 bases). This TCR derives from a woman aged 25-40 years in good health. Sequences were obtained from naive CD4+ T cells sorted from blood. Specified subset: CD45RA+ positively selected. CDR3: CASSFTGNTEAFF. For the CDR3, the DNA is TGTGCCAGCAGCTTCACAGGGAACACTGAAGCTTTCTTT.